The 29 T cell receptor beta chains presented below share a single source sample, sequenced in a study of blood T cell repertoires in COVID-19. Libraries were prepared by immunoSEQ multiplex PCR; TCRdb keeps only in-frame clonotypes and omits some of them. The sample contains around 260,000 clones, under 90% of which appear only once. The material sequenced was peripheral blood. Receptors were obtained from a woman aged 40 to 49 who had recovered from COVID-19.

The chain carries TRBV7-8 and TRBJ1-6; no clear D gene. Germline assignment: CDR1 SGHVS and CDR2 FQNEAQ. The CDR3 totals 15 residues. The V and J ends lost 0 bases and 7 bases respectively, with 10 bases between them. DNA of the CDR3: TGTGCCAGCAGCTTAGCGGCTGCCTCAAATTCACCCCTCCACTTT. This codes for CASSLAAASNSPLHF.

The chain is built from TRBV28 and TRBJ2-7, with 7 bases aligning to TRBD1. The V and J ends lost 5 bases and 7 bases, in that order; junction bases with no gene match: 5. Germline-derived CDR1 and CDR2 are MDHEN and SYDVKM. This CDR3 is 12 amino acids long. This CDR3 reads CASSTGQWEQYF. The CDR3 coding sequence is TGTGCCAGCAGTACGGGACAGTGGGAGCAGTACTTC.

This chain connects TRBV5-1 to TRBJ2-7; D uncertain. V shed 4 bases and J shed 3 bases, with 8 bases lying between them. This CDR3 has 12 amino acids. Germline V gene data show CDR1 as SGHRS and CDR2 as YFSETQ. The CDR3 loop is CASSPDNYEQYF. CDR3 DNA sequence: TGCGCCAGCAGCCCCGACAACTACGAGCAGTACTTC.

This clone was recorded a few times. The chain uses TRBV4-1 and TRBJ1-2, with a possible D match to TRBD1 (6 bases). The CDR3 runs to 14 residues. CDR1 MGHRA and CDR2 YSYEKL come from the germline V gene. Trimming cost V 4 bases and J 4 bases, with 13 bases left between them. Written as DNA, the CDR3 is TGCGCCAGCAGCCCCGGAAGGGGGGGCTATGGCTACACCTTC. Translation: CASSPGRGGYGYTF.

The CDR3 loop is CASIYGRRGEQFF. CDR3 in DNA: TGTGCCTCTATCTACGGGAGACGGGGTGAGCAGTTCTTC. The chain employs TRBV30 and TRBJ2-1, with D maybe TRBD2 (6 bases). V was clipped by 7 bases and J by 9 bases, with 19 bases between them. CDR1 GTSNPN and CDR2 SVGIG come from the germline V gene (reference sequence). CDR3 length: 13 amino acids. The whole variable domain, filled in from reference TRBV30 and TRBJ2-1, reads SQTIHQWPATLVQPVGSPLSLECTVEGTSNPNLYWYRQAAGRGLQLLFYSVGIGQISSEVPQNLSASRPQDRQFILSSKKLLLSDSGFYLCASIYGRRGEQFFGPGTRLTVL.

The rearrangement links TRBV13 to TRBJ2-3; D gene ambiguous. V lost 3 bases and J lost 6, with 4 bases in between. The CDR3 loop spans 11 amino acids. CDR1 is PRHDT and CDR2 is FYEKMQ in the germline V gene (reference sequence). The CDR3 nucleotides are TGTGCCAGCAGCTTCGGGGATACGCAGTATTTT. Translation: CASSFGDTQYF.

The gene calls are TRBV18 and TRBJ2-7; maybe TRBD1 (7 bases). The CDR3 covers 16 residues. The germline gives CDR1 KGHSH, CDR2 LQKENI. Trimming removed 3 bases at V and 0 bases at J, with 15 bases between. The CDR3, as DNA: TGTGCCAGCTCACCCCGGCAGGGGGGACTCTCCTACGAGCAGTACTTC. Translated: CASSPRQGGLSYEQYF.

The chain links TRBV5-1 to TRBJ2-2, with 12 bases aligning to TRBD2. The germline gives CDR1 SGHRS, CDR2 YFSETQ. The CDR3 totals 17 residues. Trimming removed 4 bases from V and 5 bases from J; junction bases left unmatched: 9. The CDR3 is CASSPSTSGSQTGELFF. The CDR3 DNA reads TGCGCCAGCAGCCCGTCGACTAGCGGGAGTCAGACCGGGGAGCTGTTTTTT.

As concerns this clone: The sample contains more than one DNA sequence encoding this CDR3. The chain has TRBV11-1 and TRBJ2-7, with D possibly TRBD2 on 6 matching bases. Germline V gene lookup returns CDR1 SGHAT and CDR2 FQDESV (reference sequence). V was pared by 3 bases and J by 3 bases, with 12 bases between. The CDR3 is made up of 14 amino acids. The CDR3 nucleotides read TGTGCCAGCAGCTTGGGGGGAGACAGCTACGAGCAGTACTTC. Its protein is CASSLGGDSYEQYF.

The chain employs TRBV24-1 and TRBJ1-5; TRBD1 agrees at 7 bases. This CDR3 has 17 amino acids. After removal of 4 bases from V and 0 bases from J, the junction contained 8 bases not matched to a gene. Germline V gene sequence: CDR1 KGHDR, CDR2 SFDVKD. As DNA, the CDR3 is TGTGCCACCAGTGACGCCGGGACAGACTATAGCAATCAGCCCCAGCATTTT. Encoded protein: CATSDAGTDYSNQPQHF.

V is TRBV7-2 and J is TRBJ2-3; the match to TRBD2 covers 9 bases. V trimming: 2 bases; J trimming: 8 bases; junction bases outside the gene matches: 8. Germline lookup yields CDR1 SGHTA and CDR2 FQGNSA. CDR3 size: 15 residues. The CDR3 is CASSLMPSGTGTQYF. CDR3 sequence (DNA): TGTGCCAGCAGCTTAATGCCTAGCGGGACGGGTACGCAGTATTTT.

This clone was detected only a few times. The chain has TRBV11-2 and TRBJ2-7, with 8 bases fitting TRBD2. CDR1 and CDR2 from the germline V gene are SGHAT and FQNNGV. V was clipped by 3 bases and J by 0 bases; unmatched bases: 4. The CDR3 totals 15 residues. In DNA form, the CDR3 reads TGTGCCAGCAGCTTCACTAGCGGATTCTCCTACGAGCAGTACTTC. This translates into CASSFTSGFSYEQYF.

CDR3 nucleotide sequence: TGCGCCAGCAGCTTGGGCGAGGGGGCGCCATCCTACGAGCAGTACTTC. This sequence encodes CASSLGEGAPSYEQYF. This chain links TRBV5-1 with TRBJ2-7, with 7 bases aligning to TRBD1. With V trimmed by 0 bases and J by 1 base, 7 bases remained unmatched. Germline-derived CDR1 and CDR2 are SGHRS and YFSETQ. The length of the CDR3 is 16 residues. Filled out from reference TRBV5-1 and TRBJ2-7, the complete variable domain reads KAGVTQTPRYLIKTRGQQVTLSCSPISGHRSVSWYQQTPGQGLQFLFEYFSETQRNKGNFPGRFSGRQFSNSRSEMNVSTLELGDSALYLCASSLGEGAPSYEQYFGPGTRLTVT.

The chain's CDR3 is CASRSVNQPQHF. CDR3 nucleotides: TGTGCCAGCAGGTCGGTAAATCAGCCCCAGCATTTT. V gene TRBV27 combines with J gene TRBJ1-5; D is undetermined. In germline, CDR1 is MNHEY, CDR2 SMNVEV (reference sequence). V was cut by 6 bases and J by 4 bases, with 7 bases left in between. The CDR3 totals 12 residues.

The J gene is TRBJ2-1, the V gene TRBV3-1 (or the pseudogene TRBV3-2); the D is unclear. The CDR3 runs to 13 residues. Trimming took off 0 bases at V and 4 bases at J, with 4 bases between the two ends. Germline V CDR1 and CDR2: LGHDT, YNNKEL (reference sequence). CDR3 sequence: CASSQDVYNEQFF. The CDR3 bases are TGTGCCAGCAGCCAAGATGTATACAATGAGCAGTTCTTC.

Written as DNA, the CDR3 is TGTGCCAGCAGTCGGACAACCCTCTCCTACGAGCAGTACTTC. Translated: CASSRTTLSYEQYF. The rearrangement links TRBV3-1 (or the pseudogene TRBV3-2) to TRBJ2-7; a weak D match, TRBD1 (5 bases). This CDR3 is built from 14 residues. Germline V gives CDR1 LGHDT, CDR2 YNNKEL (reference sequence). With 6 bases removed from V and 0 bases from J, the gap between germline ends came to 12 bases.

The V gene is TRBV28, the J gene TRBJ2-7; D is ambiguous. Germline V gives CDR1 MDHEN, CDR2 SYDVKM. There are 11 residues in the CDR3. The V and J ends lost 6 bases and 4 bases respectively, with 7 bases between them. The DNA of the CDR3 is TGTGCCAGCAGCAGTATATACGAGCAGTACTTC. Translating it yields CASSSIYEQYF.

This sequence joins TRBV5-1 and TRBJ1-5, with TRBD1 identical over 8 bases. Germline values: CDR1 SGHRS, CDR2 YFSETQ. The CDR3 runs to 16 residues. J was trimmed by 0 bases and V by 3 bases; bases with no gene match: 5. CDR3 nucleotide sequence: TGCGCCAGCAGCTCCGACAGGGGTTCTAGCAATCAGCCCCAGCATTTT. Translating it yields CASSSDRGSSNQPQHF.

The chain uses TRBV3-1 (or the pseudogene TRBV3-2) and TRBJ2-5; the match to TRBD2 covers 8 bases. This CDR3 region has 15 residues. The trim removed 4 bases at V and 5 bases at J, leaving 9 bases unmatched. The germline V gene encodes CDR1 LGHDT and CDR2 YNNKEL (reference sequence). CDR3 in DNA: TGTGCCAGCAGCCCCGGTCGGGGGGGCGAGGAGACCCAGTACTTC. It yields the protein CASSPGRGGEETQYF.

The gene calls are TRBV18 and TRBJ1-6; 7 bases map to TRBD1. The CDR3 runs 14 residues. V lost 3 bases to trimming and J lost 6 bases; unmatched junction nucleotides: 2. The germline CDR1 and CDR2 sequences are KGHSH and LQKENI. As DNA, the CDR3 is TGTGCCAGCTCACCCGGACAGGTTAATTCACCCCTCCACTTT. Translation: CASSPGQVNSPLHF.

The J gene is TRBJ2-1, the V gene TRBV30; 8 positions match TRBD2. The CDR3 is made up of 13 amino acids. Germline V gene lookup returns CDR1 GTSNPN and CDR2 SVGIG (reference sequence). J gave up 12 bases and V 6 bases, and 13 bases lay outside the gene matches. Here the CDR3 DNA reads TGTGCCTGTACGGGACTAGGGATCTCGGCGCAGTTCTTC. Protein sequence: CACTGLGISAQFF.

The chain links TRBV7-9 to TRBJ1-2, with 7 bases matching TRBD1. Germline V lookup: CDR1 SEHNR, CDR2 FQNEAQ (reference sequence). The CDR3 extends over 16 amino acids. Unmatched junction bases numbered 11, after V lost 1 base and J lost 6 bases. The CDR3 region is CASSLEVTGTSHGYTF. CDR3 in DNA: TGTGCCAGCAGCTTAGAGGTGACAGGGACGTCCCATGGCTACACCTTC.

The gene calls are TRBV5-1 and TRBJ2-7, with 8 positions matching TRBD2. CDR3 length: 13 residues. J was trimmed by 6 bases and V by 0 bases; bases with no gene match: 2. Germline CDR1 and CDR2: SGHRS and YFSETQ. CDR3 nucleotides: TGCGCCAGCAGCTTGGCACTAGCGGTCGAGCAGTACTTC. This gives the protein CASSLALAVEQYF.

The chain combines TRBV19 with TRBJ2-7, with TRBD1 identical over 9 bases. The germline V gene encodes CDR1 LNHDA and CDR2 SQIVND (reference sequence). V was pared by 6 bases and J by 7 bases, with 10 bases of the junction left unmatched. The CDR3 sequence is 14 residues long. CDR3 sequence reads: CASRGTGTPGEQYF. In DNA, the CDR3 is TGTGCCAGTAGGGGGACAGGGACCCCCGGAGAGCAGTACTTC.

The CDR3 region is CASSPRVQETQYF. The CDR3, as DNA: TGTGCCAGCTCACCCCGCGTACAAGAGACCCAGTACTTC. The V gene is TRBV18, the J gene TRBJ2-5; D is ambiguous. This CDR3 spans 13 amino acids. Germline V gene sequence: CDR1 KGHSH, CDR2 LQKENI. Trimming removed 3 bases at V and 2 bases at J, with 7 bases between.

V is TRBV5-4 and J is TRBJ2-5; no clear D. V shed 4 bases and J shed 5 bases, with 12 bases lying between them. The CDR3 contains 13 residues. Germline assignment: CDR1 SGHNT and CDR2 YYREEE (reference sequence). DNA for the CDR3: TGTGCCAGCAGCGACGCCGTGACTGAGACCCAGTACTTC. Its protein is CASSDAVTETQYF.

The chain joins TRBV18 to TRBJ2-4; a weak D match, TRBD1 (5 bases). V lost 2 bases and J lost 7, with 15 bases in between. This CDR3 spans 15 amino acids. In germline, CDR1 is KGHSH, CDR2 LQKENI. For the CDR3, the DNA is TGTGCCAGCTCACCAGGGGCAGGGTCCTCGAACATTCAGTACTTC. The encoded protein is CASSPGAGSSNIQYF.

The chain combines TRBV19 with TRBJ2-7; D perhaps matches TRBD1 (6 bases). This CDR3 contains 16 residues. Germline CDR1 and CDR2: LNHDA and SQIVND (reference sequence). Trimming left V 0 bases short and J 0 bases short, with 12 bases between. The CDR3 region is CASSIDPTGSSYEQYF. The CDR3 DNA follows: TGTGCCAGTAGTATAGACCCGACAGGAAGCTCCTACGAGCAGTACTTC. The full variable domain, rest sourced from reference TRBV19 and TRBJ2-7, is DGGITQSPKYLFRKEGQNVTLSCEQNLNHDAMYWYRQDPGQGLRLIYYSQIVNDFQKGDIAEGYSVSREKKESFPLTVTSAQKNPTAFYLCASSIDPTGSSYEQYFGPGTRLTVT.

V gene TRBV18 combines with J gene TRBJ2-3; the match to TRBD2 covers 11 bases. This CDR3 has 15 residues. CDR1 and CDR2 (germline): KGHSH, LQKENI. Trimming took 3 bases from V and 3 from J; bases not matched to a gene: 2. CDR3 nucleotide sequence: TGTGCCAGCTCACCGGGACTAGCGGCAACAGATACGCAGTATTTT. It encodes CASSPGLAATDTQYF. The full variable domain, with the rest looked up from reference TRBV18 and TRBJ2-3, is NAGVMQNPRHLVRRRGQEARLRCSPMKGHSHVYWYRQLPEEGLKFMVYLQKENIIDESGMPKERFSAEFPKEGPSILRIQQVVRGDSAAYFCASSPGLAATDTQYFGPGTRLTVL.